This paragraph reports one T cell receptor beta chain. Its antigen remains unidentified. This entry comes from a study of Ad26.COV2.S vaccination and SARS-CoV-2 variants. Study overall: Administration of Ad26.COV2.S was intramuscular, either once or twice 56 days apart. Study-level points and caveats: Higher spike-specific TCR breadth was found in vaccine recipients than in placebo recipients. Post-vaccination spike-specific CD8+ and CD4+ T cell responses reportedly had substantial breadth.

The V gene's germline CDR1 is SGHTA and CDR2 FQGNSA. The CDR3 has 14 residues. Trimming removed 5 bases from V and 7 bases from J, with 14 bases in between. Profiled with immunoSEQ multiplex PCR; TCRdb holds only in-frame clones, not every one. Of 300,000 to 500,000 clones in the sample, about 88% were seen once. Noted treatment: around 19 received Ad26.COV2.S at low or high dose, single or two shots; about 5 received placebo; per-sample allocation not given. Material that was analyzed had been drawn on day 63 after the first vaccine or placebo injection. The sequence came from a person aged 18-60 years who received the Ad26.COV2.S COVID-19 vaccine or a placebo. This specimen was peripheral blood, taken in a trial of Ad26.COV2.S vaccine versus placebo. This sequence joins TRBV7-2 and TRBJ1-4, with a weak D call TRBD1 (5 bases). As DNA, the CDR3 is TGTGCCAGCAGCCCCTCGGGGGGGAGTGAAAAACTGTTTTTT. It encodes CASSPSGGSEKLFF. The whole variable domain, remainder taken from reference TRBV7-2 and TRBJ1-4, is GAGVSQSPSNKVTEKGKDVELRCDPISGHTALYWYRQSLGQGLEFLIYFQGNSAPDKSGLPSDRFSAERTGGSVSTLTIQRTQQEDSAVYLCASSPSGGSEKLFFGSGTQLSVL.